The 8 T cell receptor beta chains below all came from one sample that was sequenced in a study of OX40 agonist ivuxolimab in advanced cancers. Profiled with immunoSEQ multiplex PCR; TCRdb holds only in-frame clones, not every one. The profile covers about 130,000 clones, with 85% to 95% appearing a single time and more than 0.8% taken by the ten largest. The specimen comprised CD4+ or CD8+ T cells sorted from blood, sampled in a trial of the OX40 agonist ivuxolimab. The receptors were sampled from an adult with an advanced solid tumor such as melanoma, head and neck, liver or kidney cancer.

This rearrangement joins TRBV5-5 to TRBJ1-4; TRBD1 might be the D (6 bases). V lost 4 bases, J lost 1 base, and 14 bases lay in between. This CDR3 region has 16 residues. CDR1 is SGHKS and CDR2 is YYEKEE in the germline V gene (reference sequence). The CDR3 is CASSITPQGTNEKLFF. CDR3 nucleotide sequence: TGTGCCAGCAGCATCACCCCACAGGGAACTAATGAAAAACTGTTTTTT.

CDR3 in amino acids: CASSSSSYNEQFF. CDR3 in DNA: TGTGCCAGCAGCTCATCCTCATACAATGAGCAGTTCTTC. The chain employs TRBV7-8 and TRBJ2-1; D uncertain. The V gene lost 4 bases and the J gene lost 4 bases, with 8 bases spanning the gap. Germline V gene sequence: CDR1 SGHVS, CDR2 FQNEAQ. This CDR3 has 13 residues.

The chain couples TRBV5-1 to TRBJ2-3, with 9 bases matching TRBD2. Looked up from germline, CDR1 is SGHRS and CDR2 is YFSETQ. V trimming: 4 bases; J trimming: 1 base; junction bases outside the gene matches: 7. This CDR3 has 16 amino acids. Written as DNA, the CDR3 is TGCGCCAGCAGCAGGGTAGCGGGAGTGGGCACAGATACGCAGTATTTT. This codes for CASSRVAGVGTDTQYF.

This chain connects TRBV5-1 to TRBJ2-7; D is perhaps TRBD1 (5 bases). This CDR3 spans 12 amino acids. Germline CDR1 reads SGHRS; CDR2 reads YFSETQ. The V end lost 3 bases, the J end lost 6 bases, and 10 bases lay between the germline ends. Here the CDR3 DNA reads TGCGCCAGCAGCTCCACAGGTCGCGAGCAGTACTTC. The encoded protein is CASSSTGREQYF.

The rearrangement uses TRBV5-1 and TRBJ2-7; the match to TRBD2 covers 8 bases. The length of the CDR3 is 14 residues. CDR1 and CDR2 from the germline V gene are SGHRS and YFSETQ. The junction had 6 bases not matched to a gene; V was cut back by 2 bases and J by 5 bases. CDR3 nucleotide sequence: TGCGCCAGCAGCTTCTTGAGCGGGAGCAACGAGCAGTACTTC. Amino acid sequence: CASSFLSGSNEQYF.

This rearrangement joins TRBV19 to TRBJ1-5; TRBD1 is a possible D gene (6 bases). The CDR3 is 14 amino acids. Trimming stripped 2 bases from V and 2 bases from J, with 7 bases between. CDR1 LNHDA and CDR2 SQIVND come from the germline V gene (reference sequence). The CDR3 spells CASSIQGRNQPQHF. CDR3 coding DNA: TGTGCCAGTAGTATACAGGGGCGCAATCAGCCCCAGCATTTT.

The V gene is TRBV5-1, the J gene TRBJ2-7; 9 bases map to TRBD2. V dropped 2 bases and J dropped 7; count of bases not matched to a gene: 4. The CDR3 length is 13 residues. Germline V gene lookup returns CDR1 SGHRS and CDR2 YFSETQ. The CDR3 here is CASSLLAGAEQYF. The CDR3 coding sequence is TGCGCCAGCAGCTTATTAGCGGGAGCAGAGCAGTACTTC.

The chain uses TRBV7-2 and TRBJ1-1; D is possibly TRBD1 (6 bases). The germline V gene encodes CDR1 SGHTA and CDR2 FQGNSA. CDR3 length equals 11 residues. V was cut by 10 bases and J by 5 bases, with 11 bases left in between. The CDR3 region is CATRGRTEAFF. The DNA for the CDR3 is TGTGCCACCAGGGGCCGGACTGAAGCTTTCTTT. Using reference TRBV7-2 and TRBJ1-1 for the parts outside the CDR3, the full variable domain is GAGVSQSPSNKVTEKGKDVELRCDPISGHTALYWYRQSLGQGLEFLIYFQGNSAPDKSGLPSDRFSAERTGGSVSTLTIQRTQQEDSAVYLCATRGRTEAFFGQGTRLTVV.